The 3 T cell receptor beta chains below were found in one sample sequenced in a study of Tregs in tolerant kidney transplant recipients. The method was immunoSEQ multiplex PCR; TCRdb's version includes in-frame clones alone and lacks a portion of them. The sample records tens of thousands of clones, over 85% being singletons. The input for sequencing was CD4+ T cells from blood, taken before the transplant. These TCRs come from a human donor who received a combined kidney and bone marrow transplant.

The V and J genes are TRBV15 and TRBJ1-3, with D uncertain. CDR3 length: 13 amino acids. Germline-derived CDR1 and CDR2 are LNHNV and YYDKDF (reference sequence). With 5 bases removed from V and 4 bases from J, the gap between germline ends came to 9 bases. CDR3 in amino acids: CATSLWSGNTIYF. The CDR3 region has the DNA TGTGCCACCAGCTTATGGAGCGGAAACACCATATATTTT.

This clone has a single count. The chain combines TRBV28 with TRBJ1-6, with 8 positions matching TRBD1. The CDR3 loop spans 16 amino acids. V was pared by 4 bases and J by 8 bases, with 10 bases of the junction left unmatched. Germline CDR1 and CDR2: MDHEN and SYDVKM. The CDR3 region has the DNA TGTGCCAGCAGTTCCCCAGGGGGCGCCTGGGATTCACCCCTCCACTTT. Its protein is CASSSPGGAWDSPLHF.

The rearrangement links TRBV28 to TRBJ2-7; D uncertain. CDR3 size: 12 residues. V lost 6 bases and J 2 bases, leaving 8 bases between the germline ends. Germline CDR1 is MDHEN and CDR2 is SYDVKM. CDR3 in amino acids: CASSLAAYEQYF. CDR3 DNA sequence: TGTGCCAGCAGCCTGGCGGCCTACGAGCAGTACTTC.